This T cell receptor beta chain was identified during a study of T-cell reconstitution after alpha-beta-depleted transplantation in children. Unique molecular identifiers were incorporated when the TCRbeta library was constructed. TCRdb reanalysed the PCR reads using MiXCR and keeps one entry per CDR3 protein. The top ten hold about 9.4% of the sample, which has 250,000 to 300,000 distinct CDR3 sequences, approximately 9.6% seen once. The CDR3 is 14 residues long. The trim removed 5 bases at V and 2 bases at J, leaving 5 bases unmatched. The germline V gene encodes CDR1 LNHDA and CDR2 SQIVND (reference sequence).

Sequencing was performed on PBMCs from the stem cell graft donor, taken from the stem cell graft. This receptor was taken from a human donor who donated a stem cell graft to a child with SCID. The V gene is TRBV19, the J gene TRBJ2-5; 7 nucleotides align to TRBD1. As DNA, the CDR3 is TGTGCCAGTAGTCTCGGGACAGAGCAAGAGACCCAGTACTTC. As protein: CASSLGTEQETQYF.